This is a list of T cell receptor beta chains from one sample in a study of blood T cell repertoires in COVID-19. TCRdb keeps only in-frame clones here, not all; method: immunoSEQ multiplex PCR. The sample lists some 250,000 clones; roughly 86% were seen once. What was sequenced was peripheral blood. The receptors derive from a woman in her seventies with active or convalescent COVID-19. CDR3s include the opening cysteine and the closing phenylalanine or tryptophan. A D gene is named only where the DNA matches it firmly. Not all rows give a size; the values are once, few, many and, for expanded clones, a class.

clone size	D gene	V gene	J gene	CDR3 DNA	CDR3 protein
NA	NA	TRBV9	TRBJ1-2	TGTGCCAGCAGCACCTCTAGGGGTACGGGCTACACCTTC	CASSTSRGTGYTF
NA	NA	TRBV5-1	TRBJ1-6	TGCGCCAGCAGCTGGGATGACAGTTTCAATTCACCCCTCCACTTT	CASSWDDSFNSPLHF
NA	TRBD1	TRBV5-1	TRBJ1-6	TGCGCCAGCAGCTTGGCAGGGGGCTCCTATAATTCACCCCTCCACTTT	CASSLAGGSYNSPLHF
NA	NA	TRBV9	TRBJ1-2	TGTGCCAGCAGCGCCCCAGGAACCTATGGCTACACCTTC	CASSAPGTYGYTF
once	TRBD1	TRBV5-1	TRBJ2-1	TGCGCCAGCAGCTCGAGGGGGCCAGGGGACAATGAGCAGTTCTTC	CASSSRGPGDNEQFF
NA	TRBD2	TRBV7-2	TRBJ2-3	TGTGCCAGCAGCTTGAAGCGGGGGGGCACAGATACGCAGTATTTT	CASSLKRGGTDTQYF
NA	NA	TRBV6-6	TRBJ1-3	TGTGCCAGCACCCTAAGCTCTGGAAACACCATATATTTT	CASTLSSGNTIYF
NA	TRBD2	TRBV4-3	TRBJ2-1	TGCGCCAGCAGCCCTACAGGGACTAGCGGCTACAATGAGCAGTTCTTC	CASSPTGTSGYNEQFF
NA	NA	TRBV5-1	TRBJ1-5	TGCGCCAGCAGCCCATCAAGGGGGAACAATCAGCCCCAGCATTTT	CASSPSRGNNQPQHF
NA	NA	TRBV7-2	TRBJ1-2	TGTGCCAGCAGCTTAGATCCGGGTAACTATGGCTACACCTTC	CASSLDPGNYGYTF
NA	NA	TRBV2	TRBJ2-7	TGTGCCAGCAGCCCGCGGACAGTCCTTACCTACGAGCAGTACTTC	CASSPRTVLTYEQYF
NA	TRBD1	TRBV18	TRBJ1-1	TGTGCCAGCTCACGTTCCGGGACAGGGGGGGTCATGAACACTGAAGCTTTCTTT	CASSRSGTGGVMNTEAFF
NA	TRBD1	TRBV6-2/TRBV6-3	TRBJ2-1	TGTGCCAGCAGCGCCCTGCCAGGGGGCCGCGATAATGAGCAGTTCTTC	CASSALPGGRDNEQFF
NA	NA	TRBV6-5	TRBJ1-2	TGTGCCAGCACCCCCGGGGGGGCTTACGCTGGCTACACCTTC	CASTPGGAYAGYTF
NA	NA	TRBV6-5	TRBJ1-5	TGTGCCAGCAGTTCTTCCCGGGGGTATAGCAATCAGCCCCAGCATTTT	CASSSSRGYSNQPQHF
NA	TRBD1	TRBV7-3	TRBJ1-1	TGTGCCAGCAGCCTCCAGGGGGGGAACACTGAAGCTTTCTTT	CASSLQGGNTEAFF
few	NA	TRBV11-2	TRBJ2-7	TGTGCCAGCGCTCTAAGCTACGAGCAGTACTTC	CASALSYEQYF
NA	TRBD1	TRBV7-6	TRBJ1-3	TGTGCCAGCAGCTTTCGACAGGGGGCTAACACCATATATTTT	CASSFRQGANTIYF
once	NA	TRBV6-5	TRBJ1-2	TGTGCCAGCGCTTCAGGGGCCCCAAACTATGGCTACACCTTC	CASASGAPNYGYTF
NA	NA	TRBV12-3/TRBV12-4	TRBJ2-3	TGTGCCAGCAGACTTACAGATACGCAGTATTTT	CASRLTDTQYF
NA	NA	TRBV14	TRBJ2-3	TGTGCCAGCAGCCAAGAACCGGCAGGTCCGCAGTATTTT	CASSQEPAGPQYF
NA	TRBD1	TRBV2	TRBJ2-2	TGTGCCAGCACTAGACAGGGGGCAAGGGTCACCGGGGAGCTGTTTTTT	CASTRQGARVTGELFF
NA	NA	TRBV9	TRBJ1-6	TGTGCCAGCAGCGTGGGCGGGGCTCAACATAATTCACCCCTCCACTTT	CASSVGGAQHNSPLHF
NA	NA	TRBV4-1	TRBJ2-1	TGCGCCAGCAGCCAAAAACTGACAGCTCTCTACAATGAGCAGTTCTTC	CASSQKLTALYNEQFF
NA	TRBD1	TRBV6-5	TRBJ1-4	TGTGCCAGCGGGACGAGGGACAGGGAGGATGAAAAACTGTTTTTT	CASGTRDREDEKLFF
NA	NA	TRBV18	TRBJ1-1	TGTGCCAGCTCACGGGAGAAAGGCACTGAAGCTTTCTTT	CASSREKGTEAFF
NA	NA	TRBV5-6	TRBJ1-2	TGTGCCAGCAGCCTCAAATTCCCTCTAACAGGGAAGGCTAACTATGGCTACACCTTC	CASSLKFPLTGKANYGYTF
NA	NA	TRBV2	TRBJ2-2	TGTGCCAGCTTGTACGGTACGGGGGCCGGGGAGCTGTTTTTT	CASLYGTGAGELFF
NA	NA	TRBV4-3	TRBJ2-1	TGCGCCAGCAGCCAAGGACTGAGCTCCTACAATGAGCAGTTCTTC	CASSQGLSSYNEQFF
NA	NA	TRBV19	TRBJ1-2	TGTGCCAGTAGCCAAGGTGACTCTAACTATGGCTACACCTTC	CASSQGDSNYGYTF
NA	NA	TRBV2	TRBJ1-3	TGTGCCAGCTTCGGGATCCAGGGGCCAGGTGGAAACACCATATATTTT	CASFGIQGPGGNTIYF
NA	NA	TRBV7-2	TRBJ2-2	TGTGCCAGCAGCTTAATCTACGGCGGGGAGCTGTTTTTT	CASSLIYGGELFF
NA	TRBD1	TRBV29-1	TRBJ2-1	TGCAGCGTTTCGGCCCCCCCGGGACAGGGGACGTGGGAGCAGTTCTTC	CSVSAPPGQGTWEQFF
NA	TRBD1	TRBV19	TRBJ1-2	TGTGCCAGTAGGGACCGGGACAGGGTTGGCTACACCTTC	CASRDRDRVGYTF
NA	NA	TRBV15	TRBJ2-1	TGTGCCACCAGCAGAGCTCCCCTCCCGTACAATGAGCAGTTCTTC	CATSRAPLPYNEQFF
NA	NA	TRBV7-8	TRBJ1-3	TGTGCCAGCAGCTCCCGGTTTGAGGCGGCCGCCATATATTTT	CASSSRFEAAAIYF
few	NA	TRBV18	TRBJ2-3	TGTGCCAGCTCACTGCGGGCGGAAGATACGCAGTATTTT	CASSLRAEDTQYF
once	TRBD1	TRBV6-5	TRBJ1-2	TGTGCCAGCCCTAGGACAGGGCCAGGCTATGGCTACACCTTC	CASPRTGPGYGYTF
NA	TRBD1	TRBV5-1	TRBJ1-1	TGCGCCAGCAGCCGTGGGGCCGACAGGGCGGGTTACACTGAAGCTTTCTTT	CASSRGADRAGYTEAFF
NA	NA	TRBV27	TRBJ2-3	TGTGCCAGCAGTTTAGAGAGGGGGGGCTGGACAGATACGCAGTATTTT	CASSLERGGWTDTQYF
NA	NA	TRBV5-1	TRBJ2-5	TGCGCCAGCAGCCCGGCGGGGGTAGGGGGGACCCAGTACTTC	CASSPAGVGGTQYF
NA	NA	TRBV6-2/TRBV6-3	TRBJ2-6	TGTGCCAGCAGTTACTACACAGGGGCCAACGTCCTGACTTTC	CASSYYTGANVLTF
NA	TRBD2	TRBV19	TRBJ2-1	TGTGCCAGTAGTATCCAGCGGGGGAGGAATGAGCAGTTCTTC	CASSIQRGRNEQFF
NA	NA	TRBV5-4	TRBJ1-2	TGTGCCAGCAGCTTGGTTGGGGAGGGTAACTATGGCTACACCTTC	CASSLVGEGNYGYTF
NA	NA	TRBV5-4	TRBJ2-3	TGTGCCAGCAGCTTCCCGGGGAATACGCAGTATTTT	CASSFPGNTQYF
NA	NA	TRBV5-6	TRBJ2-5	TGTGCCAGCAGCCAGGACTGGGAAGAGACCCAGTACTTC	CASSQDWEETQYF
NA	NA	TRBV28	TRBJ1-5	TGTGCCAGCAGTGCGGGGGGGGGCGGACAGCCCCAGCATTTT	CASSAGGGGQPQHF
NA	TRBD2	TRBV6-1	TRBJ2-5	TGTGCCAGCAGTGAGATTGGGACTAGCGGGGCTATTGAGACCCAGTACTTC	CASSEIGTSGAIETQYF
NA	NA	TRBV7-8	TRBJ1-6	TGTGCCAGCAGCTTAGTGGGGGGGACCGGAGTCGCCCTCCACTTT	CASSLVGGTGVALHF
few	TRBD1	TRBV6-2/TRBV6-3	TRBJ2-2	TGTGCCAGCAGCGGACAGGGAAGTACCGGGGAGCTGTTTTTT	CASSGQGSTGELFF
NA	NA	TRBV18	TRBJ1-5	TGTGCCAGCTCACCAACCATCGTCCAGGGTGGCAATCAGCCCCAGCATTTT	CASSPTIVQGGNQPQHF
NA	NA	TRBV5-1	TRBJ2-5	TGCGCCAGCAGCTTGTCAACAGGGGCGGGGGGAGAGACCCAGTACTTC	CASSLSTGAGGETQYF
NA	NA	TRBV7-2	TRBJ1-3	TGTGCCAGCAGCTGGAACAAGGGGACTGGAAACACCATATATTTT	CASSWNKGTGNTIYF